Presented here are 20 T cell receptor beta chains from one specimen sequenced in a study of CD8+CD57+ T cells in acquired aplastic anemia. It was patients with CD8+CD57+ cell expansion by flow cytometry who were chosen for sequencing. Researchers used genomic DNA as the template to profile TCR beta VDJ and CDR3. TCRdb re-derived calls from the reads in MiXCR, one entry per CDR3 protein. The repertoire has 150,000 to 200,000 distinct CDR3 sequences, around 48% of them found once; the top ten carry about 2.6%. What was sequenced was sorted CD4+, CD8+, or CD8+CD57+ T cells (not recorded which) from PBMCs. These receptors came from a human donor with aplastic anemia.

Ten or more counts support this clonotype. This sequence joins TRBV7-2 and TRBJ2-7; 8 nucleotides agree with TRBD1. This CDR3 region has 16 residues. Losses at the gene ends were 5 bases for V and 4 bases for J; bases not matched to a gene: 13. CDR1 is SGHTA, CDR2 FQGNSA, per germline. The CDR3 DNA follows: TGTGCCAGCAGCCCAAACTCAGGACAGGGTCGGTACGAGCAGTACTTC. Translating it yields CASSPNSGQGRYEQYF.

As regards this clonotype: The DNA is omitted, as the CDR3 cannot be located on it reliably, and the CDR3 follows TCRdb's listing. The rearrangement links TRBV5-8 to TRBJ2-2; the tabulated D call, TRBD1, remains unverified against the DNA. The CDR3 totals 16 residues, both ends included. Germline loops: CDR1 SGHTS, CDR2 YDEGEE. CDR3 loop: CASSTSGKGNAGELFF.

This chain connects TRBV7-2 to TRBJ2-7; 10 bases align to TRBD2. Germline V gene sequence: CDR1 SGHTA, CDR2 FQGNSA. The trim removed 11 bases at V and 5 bases at J, leaving 9 bases unmatched. The CDR3 length is 13 residues. The CDR3 DNA follows: TGTGCCGAACTCTCTAGCGGGAGCGACGAGCAGTACTTC. Protein sequence: CAELSSGSDEQYF.

This clonotype was detected a few times. This chain uses TRBV5-1 with TRBJ1-4; the match to TRBD1 covers 7 bases. The ends lost 3 bases at V and 3 bases at J; junction bases unmatched: 8. Germline CDR1 SGHRS, CDR2 YFSETQ. The CDR3 runs 16 residues. The CDR3 DNA sequence: TGCGCCAGCAGCTGGACCCCAGGGGGATCTAATGAAAAACTGTTTTTT. Its translation: CASSWTPGGSNEKLFF.

The table lists this clonotype with a few counts. The genes are TRBV30 and TRBJ2-1, with D perhaps TRBD1 (6 bases). Trimming took 5 bases from V and 4 from J, leaving 12 bases between them. The V gene's germline CDR1 is GTSNPN and CDR2 SVGIG (reference sequence). The CDR3 has 13 residues. The CDR3 loop is CAWDRSGYNEQFF. The CDR3 nucleotides read TGTGCCTGGGACAGGTCAGGTTACAATGAGCAGTTCTTC.

This rearrangement joins TRBV7-3 to TRBJ2-5; 7 bases line up with TRBD1. CDR1 and CDR2 from the germline V gene are SGHTA and FQGTGA. V was clipped by 5 bases and J by 0 bases; unmatched bases: 0. CDR3 length: 13 amino acids. CDR3 sequence (DNA): TGTGCCAGCAGCACAGGGGACCAAGAGACCCAGTACTTC. Its protein product is CASSTGDQETQYF.

This clonotype was observed a few times. J is TRBJ2-3 and V is TRBV3-1, with TRBD2 as a possible D gene (5 bases). Trimming took 4 bases from V and 4 from J, leaving 21 bases between them. The CDR3 sequence is 17 residues long. Germline V gene data show CDR1 as LGHDT and CDR2 as YNNKEL (reference sequence). CDR3 sequence reads: CASSLSGHSIGADTQYF. DNA for the CDR3: TGTGCCAGCAGCCTAAGCGGTCACTCCATCGGCGCAGATACGCAGTATTTT.

This clonotype was seen repeatedly, ten times or more. The J gene is TRBJ2-3, the V gene TRBV6-5, with D perhaps TRBD2 (5 bases). Per germline, CDR1 MNHEY and CDR2 SVGAGI. Trimming shortened V by 6 bases and J by 4 bases, and 8 bases separated the two germline ends. This CDR3 is built from 12 residues. CDR3 in amino acids: CASRNSADTQYF. The CDR3 nucleotides read TGTGCCAGCAGGAATAGCGCAGATACGCAGTATTTT.

This clonotype was observed a few times. The CDR3 protein is CASSERTGGKGYTF. The CDR3 bases are TGTGCCAGCAGTGAAAGGACAGGGGGCAAAGGCTACACCTTC. The J gene is TRBJ1-2, the V gene TRBV2; TRBD1 matches at 11 bases. This CDR3 has 14 amino acids. V dropped 2 bases and J dropped 8; count of bases not matched to a gene: 4. Germline values: CDR1 SNHLY, CDR2 FYNNEI.

Notes on this clonotype: This could be a read error, since a much larger clone is one nucleotide away. The CDR3, as DNA: TGTGCCAGCAGTTTAGGCCTCAGGGATGGCCACACCTTC. Translating it yields CASSLGLRDGHTF. The chain combines TRBV28 with TRBJ1-2; maybe TRBD1 (5 bases). Germline V gene sequence: CDR1 MDHEN, CDR2 SYDVKM. The CDR3 contains 13 residues.

This clonotype was detected many times. The CDR3 here is CASSVEGGAASPDTQYF. The CDR3 nucleotides are TGTGCCAGCAGCGTAGAAGGCGGGGCCGCGAGCCCAGATACGCAGTATTTT. V gene TRBV9 combines with J gene TRBJ2-3, with TRBD2 as a possible D gene (6 bases). This CDR3 comprises 17 residues. V gave up 0 bases and J gave up 4 bases, with 18 bases separating them. CDR1 is SGDLS, CDR2 YYNGEE, per germline. The whole variable domain, remainder taken from reference TRBV9 and TRBJ2-3, is DSGVTQTPKHLITATGQRVTLRCSPRSGDLSVYWYQQSLDQGLQFLIQYYNGEERAKGNILERFSAQQFPDLHSELNLSSLELGDSALYFCASSVEGGAASPDTQYFGPGTRLTVL.

The chain employs TRBV29-1 and TRBJ2-7, with D unresolved. V lost 4 bases to trimming and J lost 4 bases, with 8 bases between them. In germline, CDR1 is SQVTM, CDR2 ANQGSEA. This CDR3 contains 11 residues. The CDR3 DNA is TGCAGCGTTGTACGCTCGTACGAGCAGTACTTC. It specifies CSVVRSYEQYF.

As to this clonotype: A much larger clone lies a single base off, so this may be a read error. The chain uses TRBV9 and TRBJ1-4; D gene uncertain. The CDR3 has 15 amino acids. The ends were cut back, 0 bases at V and 5 bases at J, with 11 bases in the middle. Germline V gene data show CDR1 as SGDLS and CDR2 as YYNGEE. The CDR3 is CASSVAAGANEKLFF. CDR3 coding DNA: TGTGCCAGCAGCGTAGCAGCAGGTGCGAATGAAAAACTGTTTTTT.

This rearrangement joins TRBV7-3 to TRBJ2-7, with 7 positions matching TRBD2. From germline, CDR1 is SGHTA and CDR2 FQGTGA. J lost 3 bases, V lost 3 bases, and 8 bases had no gene match. The CDR3 sequence is 15 residues long. The CDR3 loop reads CASSFTRDYIYEQYF. The CDR3, as DNA: TGTGCCAGCAGCTTCACCCGGGACTACATCTACGAGCAGTACTTC.

This clonotype was found many times. The V and J genes are TRBV30 and TRBJ1-2; D remains unclear. V lost 0 bases, J lost 3 bases, and 5 bases lay in between. This CDR3 comprises 12 residues. Germline CDR1 reads GTSNPN; CDR2 reads SVGIG (reference sequence). The CDR3 reads CAWSVLDYGYTF. The CDR3 DNA is TGTGCCTGGAGTGTCTTGGACTATGGCTACACCTTC.

This clonotype was seen repeatedly, ten times or more. At one end, the junction sequence differs from germline, possibly due to a read error. The gene calls are TRBV7-7 and TRBJ2-1; D remains unclear. The CDR3 consists of 14 residues. Germline V CDR1 and CDR2: SSHAT, FNYEAQ (reference sequence). Written as DNA, the CDR3 is TGTGCTAGCAGCCCAGGAATTATATACAATGAGCAGTTCTTC. Its protein is CASSPGIIYNEQFF.

Relative to its sample, this clonotype is medium-sized (0.01 to 0.1%). The CDR3, as DNA: TGTGCCACCAGTGACGCTAGGAGCACAGATACGCAGTATTTT. Its translation is CATSDARSTDTQYF. V is TRBV24-1 and J is TRBJ2-3; D is uncertain. Germline assignment: CDR1 KGHDR and CDR2 SFDVKD. Trimming cost V 4 bases and J 0 bases, with 7 bases left between them. The length of the CDR3 is 14 residues.

This clonotype showed up many times. The chain recombines TRBV19 with TRBJ2-2; 8 bases match TRBD2. Germline trimming cut 7 bases from V and 1 base from J; bases unmatched to any gene: 11. The CDR3 is made up of 17 amino acids. CDR1 and CDR2 (germline): LNHDA, SQIVND (reference sequence). The CDR3 is CASTIPPGLGNTGELFF. CDR3 coding DNA: TGTGCCAGTACCATCCCTCCGGGACTAGGGAACACCGGGGAGCTGTTTTTT.

The chain carries TRBV6-1 and TRBJ1-5; D gene uncertain. CDR1 and CDR2 (germline): MNHNS, SASEGT. Trimming shortened V by 6 bases and J by 5 bases, and 11 bases separated the two germline ends. The CDR3 is made up of 13 amino acids. The CDR3 region is CASSLQADQPQHF. The CDR3 nucleotides read TGTGCCAGCAGCCTGCAAGCAGATCAGCCCCAGCATTTT.

The rearrangement links TRBV12-3 or TRBV12-4 to TRBJ2-2, with D uncertain. Trimming removed 8 bases at V and 5 bases at J, with 12 bases between. This CDR3 contains 13 residues. CDR3 nucleotides: TGTGCCAGCGCAGCACCGCTAACCGGGGAGCTGTTTTTT. Its protein product is CASAAPLTGELFF.